One sample yielded the 4 T cell receptor beta chains listed below, sequenced in a study of shared clonotypes between healthy human individuals. CD45RO-negative, CCR7-selected cells formed the naive CD8 fraction, which excluded terminally differentiated effector memory CD45RA+ cells. Some clones are missing from TCRdb's copy, which holds only in-frame ones; the method was immunoSEQ multiplex PCR. Of some 800,000 clones listed, 80% to 95% are singletons. The sample comprised naive CD8+ T cells sorted from blood. All receptors come from a man in his thirties or forties in good health.

The chain has TRBV7-9 and TRBJ2-2, with 7 bases matching TRBD2. This CDR3 is 16 amino acids long. Trimming took 2 bases from V and 1 from J; bases not matched to a gene: 4. Germline values: CDR1 SEHNR, CDR2 FQNEAQ (reference sequence). CDR3 bases: TGTGCCAGCAGCTTACTTGGCGGGAGGAACACCGGGGAGCTGTTTTTT. Translating it yields CASSLLGGRNTGELFF.

Here the CDR3 DNA reads TGTGCCAGCAGCTCCCAAGCTTTTCCCGGGCCTAACCACGAGCAGTACTTC. Protein: CASSSQAFPGPNHEQYF. V is TRBV7-6 and J is TRBJ2-7; D is uncertain. Germline V gene data show CDR1 as SGHVS and CDR2 as FNYEAQ. CDR3 length: 17 residues. Trimming stripped 4 bases from V and 5 bases from J, with 24 bases between.

This chain uses TRBV7-9 with TRBJ2-7, with D perhaps matching TRBD1 or TRBD2 (5 bases each). Trimming removed 3 bases at V and 4 bases at J, with 19 bases between. Germline loops: CDR1 SEHNR, CDR2 FQNEAQ (reference sequence). This CDR3 comprises 16 residues. CDR3 sequence reads: CASSLAEGTGVYEQYF. The CDR3 coding sequence is TGTGCCAGCAGCTTGGCGGAAGGGACGGGTGTTTACGAGCAGTACTTC.

This rearrangement joins TRBV7-9 to TRBJ1-2; 8 bases are shared with TRBD1. Germline V lookup: CDR1 SEHNR, CDR2 FQNEAQ (reference sequence). V shed 8 bases, J shed 4 bases, and the junction held 12 bases outside the gene matches. The CDR3 contains 15 residues. The CDR3 protein is CASLFPGQDFYGYTF. In DNA form, the CDR3 reads TGTGCCAGCTTATTTCCGGGACAGGACTTCTATGGCTACACCTTC.